This is a list of T cell receptor beta chains from one sample in a study of blood T cell repertoires in COVID-19. The repertoire was sequenced with immunoSEQ multiplex PCR; TCRdb's copy has only in-frame clones and lacks some. The sample has tens of thousands of clones, about four fifths seen once. The source material was peripheral blood. The source is a woman over 75 with acute or convalescent COVID-19. The conserved cysteine and the conserved F or W are not part of the CDR3 here.

v_gene | CDR3aa
TRBV28 | ASSSSGQGPAWGYT
TRBV4-1 | ASSQDLTGPNEKLF
TRBV9 | ASSGPPQRRGGSGNTIY
TRBV10-1 | ASSSGQGTYNEQF
TRBV21-1 | ASSATAGGAGTDTQY
TRBV6-5 | ASSYSAVYEQY
TRBV23-1 | ASSQSQGAREKLF
TRBV11-3 | ASSLVRGKTADSPLH
TRBV28 | ASSFATGVGYEQY
TRBV27 | ASSTGGGHQGGYT
TRBV7-9 | ASSPDGAAGRPQH
TRBV7-9 | ASSVVDSLYGYT
TRBV9 | ASSGRGHQLRDTQY
TRBV19 | ASSTQGGTSNEQY
TRBV9 | ASSAAGFRGYT
TRBV9 | ASSLSQTGGMNQPQH
TRBV7-9 | ASSSQGGNTEAF
TRBV3-1/TRBV3-2 | ASSQIGGSGPNEQF
TRBV19 | ASSPLATQNTEAF
TRBV18 | ASSPGLYGYT
TRBV27 | ASSLTGHQPQH
TRBV19 | ASSSGQGDYGYT
TRBV10-3 | AIRGGQGNTEAF
TRBV5-1 | ASSATGGAGAEAF